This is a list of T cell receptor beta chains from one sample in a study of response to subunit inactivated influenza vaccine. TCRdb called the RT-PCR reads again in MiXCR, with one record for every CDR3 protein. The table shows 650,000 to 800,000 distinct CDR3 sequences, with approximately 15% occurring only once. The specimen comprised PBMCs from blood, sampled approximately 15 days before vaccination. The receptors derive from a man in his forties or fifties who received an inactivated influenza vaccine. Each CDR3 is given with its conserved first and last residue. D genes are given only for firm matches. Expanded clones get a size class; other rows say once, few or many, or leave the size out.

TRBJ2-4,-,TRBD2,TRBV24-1,TGTGCCACCAGTGATTCTAGACTAGCGGGATCGGACATTCAGTACTTC,CATSDSRLAGSDIQYF
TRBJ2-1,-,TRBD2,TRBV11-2,TGTGCCAGCAGCCTGACCGGGACTAGCGGGAGGGCCTCTTATGAGCAGTTCTTC,CASSLTGTSGRASYEQFF
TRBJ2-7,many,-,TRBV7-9,TGTGCCAGCAGCTCCTCCCCCTCCGAGCAGTACTTC,CASSSSPSEQYF
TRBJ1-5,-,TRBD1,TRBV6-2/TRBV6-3,TGTGCCAGCAGTTTCTTCCTCAGGGGGCCCAACAATCAGCCCCAGCATTTT,CASSFFLRGPNNQPQHF
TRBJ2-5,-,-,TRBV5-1,TGCGCCAGCAGCTCCACGGGACTTTCGCAAGAGACCCAGTACTTC,CASSSTGLSQETQYF
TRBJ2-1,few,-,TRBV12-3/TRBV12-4,TGTGCCAGCAGTTTTGGCGGGGAAACCTACAATGAGCAGTTCTTC,CASSFGGETYNEQFF
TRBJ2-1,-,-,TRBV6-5,TGTGCCAGCAGTTCAGAGGGACGGTCTCTGCAGTTCTTC,CASSSEGRSLQFF
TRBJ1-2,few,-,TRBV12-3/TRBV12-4,TGTGCCAGCAGTCAAATATGGGGAAACTTTAACTATGGCTACACCTTC,CASSQIWGNFNYGYTF
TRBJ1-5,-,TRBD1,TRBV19,TGTGCCAGTAGCCAGGGACAGAGTAGCAATCAGCCCCAGCATTTT,CASSQGQSSNQPQHF
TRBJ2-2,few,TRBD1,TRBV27,TGTGCCAGCACTCGCCTGGCAGGGGGGGGACAGGGGAACACCGGGGAGCTGTTTTTT,CASTRLAGGGQGNTGELFF
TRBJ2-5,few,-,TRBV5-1,TGCGCCAGCAGCTTGGAGCCGGGGAGGAGAGAGACCCAGTACTTC,CASSLEPGRRETQYF
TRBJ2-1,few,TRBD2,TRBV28,TGTGCCAGCAGCTCCGGTGCGGGGGGCCTCAGGTCCTACAATGAGCAGTTCTTC,CASSSGAGGLRSYNEQFF
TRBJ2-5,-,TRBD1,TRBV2,TGTGCCAGCAAAGACAGGGTGACGGCAGAGACCCAGTACTTC,CASKDRVTAETQYF
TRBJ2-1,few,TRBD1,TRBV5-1,TGCGCCAGCAGCTTGGCCCCAGGGGGTAGGTCCTACAATGAGCAGTTCTTC,CASSLAPGGRSYNEQFF
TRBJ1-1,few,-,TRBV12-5,TGTGCTAGTGGTTTGAGTGGCACTGAAGCTTTCTTT,CASGLSGTEAFF
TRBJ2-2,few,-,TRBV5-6,TGTGCCAGCACCCCTGGAGGGTGGGCCACCGGGGAGCTGTTTTTT,CASTPGGWATGELFF
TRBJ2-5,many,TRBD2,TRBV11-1,TGTGCCAGCAGCTTTCAGCAATCTAGCGGGAGGTTAGGAGAGACCCAGTACTTC,CASSFQQSSGRLGETQYF
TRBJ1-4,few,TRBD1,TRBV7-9,TGTGCCAGCAGCCCGGGGACAGGGCGCACTAATGAAAAACTGTTTTTT,CASSPGTGRTNEKLFF
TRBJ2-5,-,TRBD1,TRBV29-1,TGCAGCGTTGAAACCCGACAGGGGGGGCCGGAGACCCAGTACTTC,CSVETRQGGPETQYF
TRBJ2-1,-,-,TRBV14,TGTGCCAGCAGCCAACCCAGCCGGAGCTCCTACAATGAGCAGTTCTTC,CASSQPSRSSYNEQFF
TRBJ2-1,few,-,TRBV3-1,TGTGCCAGCAGCCAGTCTACCCCTAATGAGCAGTTCTTC,CASSQSTPNEQFF
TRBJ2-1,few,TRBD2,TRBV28,TGTGCCAGCAGTTTTCCTAGCGGGGGGGTGGATGAGCAGTTCTTC,CASSFPSGGVDEQFF
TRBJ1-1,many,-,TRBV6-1,TGTGCCAGCAGGCGGGGGGCCACTGAAGCTTTCTTT,CASRRGATEAFF
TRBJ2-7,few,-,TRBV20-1,TGCAGTGCTGAGACAGGCACCTACGAGCAGTACTTC,CSAETGTYEQYF
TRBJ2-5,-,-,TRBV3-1,TGTGCCAGCAGCCAAATGGGAGGGGGAAAGACCCAGTACTTC,CASSQMGGGKTQYF
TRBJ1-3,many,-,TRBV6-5,TGTGCCAGCAGTTACCAACCGACAGTCCAGCATGGAAACACCATATATTTT,CASSYQPTVQHGNTIYF
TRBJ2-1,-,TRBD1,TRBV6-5,TGTGCCAGCAGTTACAGGGGGCCCTCCTACAATGAGCAGTTCTTC,CASSYRGPSYNEQFF
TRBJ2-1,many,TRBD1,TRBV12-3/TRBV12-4,TGTGCCAGCAGTTTGGGACAGGGGAGTTCCAATGAGCAGTTCTTC,CASSLGQGSSNEQFF
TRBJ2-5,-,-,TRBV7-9,TGTGCCAGCAGCCCAAGGGTTGGCAGGGCGTACCAAGAGACCCAGTACTTC,CASSPRVGRAYQETQYF
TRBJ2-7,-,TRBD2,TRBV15,TGTGCCACCAGTGAAGGGAGGGACTACGAGCAGTACTTC,CATSEGRDYEQYF
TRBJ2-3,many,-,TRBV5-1,TGCGCCAGCAGCTTGGATCCAGATATACGCACAGATACGCAGTATTTT,CASSLDPDIRTDTQYF
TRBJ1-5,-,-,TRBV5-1,TGCGCCAGCAGCCCCGGGGGGGTCGATCAGCCCCAGCATTTT,CASSPGGVDQPQHF
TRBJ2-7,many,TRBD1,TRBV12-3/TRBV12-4,TGTGCCAGCAGTTCGACAGGGGTCGCCGAGCAGTACTTC,CASSSTGVAEQYF
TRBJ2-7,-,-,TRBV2,TGTGCCAGCGGCACAGGGACCTACGAGCAGTACTTC,CASGTGTYEQYF
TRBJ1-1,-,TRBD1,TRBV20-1,TGCAGTGCCCTGGACAGGGAGAACACTGAAGCTTTCTTT,CSALDRENTEAFF
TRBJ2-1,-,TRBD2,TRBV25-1,TGTGCCAGCAGTGAATTAAAACTAGCGGGAGTTAATGAGCAGTTCTTC,CASSELKLAGVNEQFF
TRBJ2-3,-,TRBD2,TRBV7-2,TGTGCCAGCAGCTTAGCTAGCGGGGGGACCTGGGATACGCAGTATTTT,CASSLASGGTWDTQYF
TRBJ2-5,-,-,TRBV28,TGTGCCAGCAGTGCCTACAGGGACCAAGAGACCCAGTACTTC,CASSAYRDQETQYF
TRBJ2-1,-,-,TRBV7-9,TGTGCCAGCAGCTCCAGTCCGCCAGGTGAGCAGTTCTTC,CASSSSPPGEQFF
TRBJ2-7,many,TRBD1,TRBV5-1,TGCGCCAGCAGCTTACCAACAGGGACAGGGGTTATCTACGAGCAGTACTTC,CASSLPTGTGVIYEQYF
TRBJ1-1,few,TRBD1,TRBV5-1,TGCGCCAGCAGCTTTGGACAGGCGAAGACTGAAGCTTTCTTT,CASSFGQAKTEAFF
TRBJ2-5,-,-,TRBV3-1,TGTGCCAGCAGCCCTTCCGGGAGTCAAAAAGAGACCCAGTACTTC,CASSPSGSQKETQYF
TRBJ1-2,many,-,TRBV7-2,TGTGCCAGCAGCTTCGGCAATCATAACTATGGCTACACCTTC,CASSFGNHNYGYTF
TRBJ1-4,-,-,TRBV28,TGTGCCAGCACCAGGGCAAACGAAAAACTGTTTTTT,CASTRANEKLFF
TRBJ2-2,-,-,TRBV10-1,TGCGCCAGCAGTGAACACAAGGAGCTGTTTTTT,CASSEHKELFF
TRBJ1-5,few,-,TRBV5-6,TGTGCCAGCAGCTTGAGGGCTGGCAATCAGCCCCAGCATTTT,CASSLRAGNQPQHF